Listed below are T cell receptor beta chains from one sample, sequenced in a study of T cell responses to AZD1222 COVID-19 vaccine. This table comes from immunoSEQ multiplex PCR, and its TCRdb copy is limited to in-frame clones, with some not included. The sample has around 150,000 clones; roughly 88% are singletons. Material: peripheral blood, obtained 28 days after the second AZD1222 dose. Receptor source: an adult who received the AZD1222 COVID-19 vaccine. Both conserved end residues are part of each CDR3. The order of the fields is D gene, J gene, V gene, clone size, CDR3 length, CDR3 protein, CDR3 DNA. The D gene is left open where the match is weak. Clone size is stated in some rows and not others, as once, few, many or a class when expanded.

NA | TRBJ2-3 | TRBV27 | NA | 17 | CASRSLQRWGGTDTQYF | TGTGCCAGCAGATCCCTACAAAGGTGGGGTGGCACAGATACGCAGTATTTT
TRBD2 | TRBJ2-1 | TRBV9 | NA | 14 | CASSVLAGGGEQFF | TGTGCCAGCAGCGTACTAGCGGGAGGGGGTGAGCAGTTCTTC
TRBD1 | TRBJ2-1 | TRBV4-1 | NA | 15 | CASSQGQGAWNEQFF | TGCGCCAGCAGCCAAGGGCAGGGGGCTTGGAATGAGCAGTTCTTC
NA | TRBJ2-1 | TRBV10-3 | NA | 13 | CAISEPGVREQFF | TGTGCCATCAGTGAGCCCGGGGTCCGTGAGCAGTTCTTC
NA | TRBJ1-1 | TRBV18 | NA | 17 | CASSPLGLSRRGDEAFF | TGTGCCAGCTCACCACTAGGGCTCAGTAGGAGGGGCGATGAAGCTTTCTTT
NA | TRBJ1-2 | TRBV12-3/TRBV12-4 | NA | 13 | CASRRGGYYGYTF | TGTGCCAGCAGAAGAGGAGGGTACTATGGCTACACCTTC
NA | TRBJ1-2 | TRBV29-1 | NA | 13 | CSTGGFSNYGYTF | TGCAGCACGGGGGGGTTTTCTAACTATGGCTACACCTTC
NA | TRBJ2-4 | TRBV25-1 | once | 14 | CASSGAGEQNIQYF | TGTGCCAGCAGTGGGGCAGGGGAACAAAACATTCAGTACTTC
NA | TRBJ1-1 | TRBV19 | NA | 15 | CASSVRQALNTEAFF | TGTGCCAGTAGTGTACGACAGGCCCTCAACACTGAAGCTTTCTTT
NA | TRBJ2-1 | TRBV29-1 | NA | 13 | CSAGRVVYNEQFF | TGCAGCGCAGGGAGAGTGGTCTACAATGAGCAGTTCTTC
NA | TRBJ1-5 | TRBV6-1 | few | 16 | CASSEVEGLSNQPQHF | TGTGCCAGCAGTGAAGTGGAGGGGTTGAGCAATCAGCCCCAGCATTTT
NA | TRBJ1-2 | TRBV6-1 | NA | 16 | CASSEVGRVTPGGYTF | TGTGCCAGCAGTGAAGTCGGCAGGGTGACCCCCGGGGGCTACACCTTC
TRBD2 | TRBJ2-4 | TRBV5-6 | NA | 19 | CASSLGLAGPELAKNIQYF | TGTGCCAGCAGCTTAGGACTAGCGGGCCCCGAATTAGCCAAAAACATTCAGTACTTC
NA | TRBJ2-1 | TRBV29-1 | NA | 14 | CSVYSPNPYNEQFF | TGCAGCGTTTACTCCCCGAATCCCTACAATGAGCAGTTCTTC
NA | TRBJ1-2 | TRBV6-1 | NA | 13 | CASSENRVDGYTF | TGTGCCAGCAGTGAGAACAGGGTGGATGGCTACACCTTC
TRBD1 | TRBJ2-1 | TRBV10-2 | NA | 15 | CASSNRDRGYNEQFF | TGCGCCAGCAGCAACCGGGACAGGGGATACAATGAGCAGTTCTTC
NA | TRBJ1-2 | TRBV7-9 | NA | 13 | CASSLASGNGYTF | TGTGCCAGCAGCTTAGCTTCCGGGAACGGCTACACCTTC
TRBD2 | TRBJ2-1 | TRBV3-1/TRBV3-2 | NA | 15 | CASSAGGVGGNEQFF | TGTGCCAGCTCAGCTGGGGGGGTGGGTGGCAATGAGCAGTTCTTC
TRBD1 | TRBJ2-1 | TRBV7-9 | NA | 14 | CASSFQGQDNEQFF | TGTGCCAGCAGCTTCCAGGGACAGGACAATGAGCAGTTCTTC
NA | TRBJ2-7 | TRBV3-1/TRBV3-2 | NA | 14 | CASSLLGAHYEQYF | TGTGCCAGCAGCCTACTCGGGGCGCACTACGAGCAGTACTTC
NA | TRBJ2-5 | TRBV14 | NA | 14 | CASSQGTMKETQYF | TGTGCCAGCAGCCAAGGGACTATGAAAGAGACCCAGTACTTC
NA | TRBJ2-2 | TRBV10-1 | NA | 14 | CASSGSSYTGELFF | TGCGCCAGCAGTGGTAGTTCTTACACCGGGGAGCTGTTTTTT
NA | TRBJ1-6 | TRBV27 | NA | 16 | CASSLLGVGGDSPLHF | TGTGCCAGCAGTTTATTGGGGGTCGGGGGGGATTCACCCCTCCACTTT
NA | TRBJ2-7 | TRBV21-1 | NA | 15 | CASSKVTRAAYEQYF | TGTGCCAGCAGCAAAGTAACGAGGGCTGCCTACGAGCAGTACTTC
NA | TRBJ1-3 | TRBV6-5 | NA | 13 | CASRQFSGNTIYF | TGTGCCAGCCGACAGTTCTCTGGAAACACCATATATTTT
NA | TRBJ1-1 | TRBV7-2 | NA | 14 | CASSQGTIHTEAFF | TGTGCCAGCAGCCAGGGGACGATACACACTGAAGCTTTCTTT
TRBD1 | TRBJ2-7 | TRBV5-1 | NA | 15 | CASSPTGARAYEQYF | TGCGCCAGCAGCCCGACAGGGGCCCGAGCCTACGAGCAGTACTTC
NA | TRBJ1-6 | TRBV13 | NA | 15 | CASSDRTSMSSPLHF | TGTGCCAGCAGCGATCGTACCAGCATGAGTTCACCCCTCCACTTT
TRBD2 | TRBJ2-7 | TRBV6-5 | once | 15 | CASSREAGYSYEQYF | TGTGCCAGCAGCCGTGAAGCGGGATATTCTTACGAGCAGTACTTC
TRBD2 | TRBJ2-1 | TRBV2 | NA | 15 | CASKVQREAYNEQFF | TGTGCCAGCAAGGTCCAGCGGGAGGCCTACAATGAGCAGTTCTTC
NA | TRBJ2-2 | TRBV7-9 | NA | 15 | CASSLYGIDTGELFF | TGTGCCAGCAGCTTATATGGGATTGACACCGGGGAGCTGTTTTTT
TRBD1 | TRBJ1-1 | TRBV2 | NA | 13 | CASSFQGDTEAFF | TGTGCCAGCAGTTTTCAGGGGGACACTGAAGCTTTCTTT
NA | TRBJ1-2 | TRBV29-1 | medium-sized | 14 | CSVEEREGTGGYTF | TGCAGCGTTGAAGAAAGGGAAGGGACCGGGGGCTACACCTTC
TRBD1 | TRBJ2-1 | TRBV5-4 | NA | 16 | CASRLGGQGSYNEQFF | TGTGCCAGCAGGTTGGGGGGACAGGGCTCCTACAATGAGCAGTTCTTC
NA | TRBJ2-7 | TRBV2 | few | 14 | CASRGDGFSYEQYF | TGTGCCAGCAGGGGGGACGGATTCTCCTACGAGCAGTACTTC
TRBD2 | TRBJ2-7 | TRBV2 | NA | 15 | CAAGDLAGDLGEQYF | TGTGCTGCGGGGGACCTAGCGGGGGATCTAGGCGAGCAGTACTTC
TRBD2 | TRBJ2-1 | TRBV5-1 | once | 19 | CASSLVGTSGSKPYNEQFF | TGCGCCAGCAGCTTGGTCGGGACTAGCGGGAGCAAACCCTACAATGAGCAGTTCTTC